The 8 T cell receptor beta chains presented below share a single source sample, sequenced in a study of blood T cell repertoires in COVID-19. Measured with immunoSEQ multiplex PCR; TCRdb has only the in-frame clones, and not every one. The data show 200,000 to 300,000 clones, about 82% seen once. Material: peripheral blood. These receptors all stem from a woman in her fifties or sixties with active or convalescent COVID-19.

This chain joins TRBV12-5 and TRBJ2-5; TRBD2 aligns across 11 bases. J was trimmed by 5 bases and V by 3 bases; bases with no gene match: 11. The CDR3 length is 17 residues. Looked up from germline, CDR1 is LGHNT and CDR2 is FRNRAP. For the CDR3, the DNA is TGTGCTAGTGGTTTCCCGGAACTAGCGGGAGTTGGTGAGACCCAGTACTTC. This sequence encodes CASGFPELAGVGETQYF.

This chain links TRBV27 with TRBJ2-7; D might be TRBD2 (5 bases). Trimming removed 3 bases from V and 5 bases from J, with 14 bases in between. Germline CDR1 is MNHEY and CDR2 is SMNVEV (reference sequence). The CDR3 covers 14 residues. The CDR3 DNA sequence: TGTGCCAGCAGTTTTCGGCTAGGAGGTGACGAGCAGTACTTC. Its protein is CASSFRLGGDEQYF.

The rearrangement joins TRBV3-1 (or the pseudogene TRBV3-2) to TRBJ2-5; 7 bases are a match to TRBD1. Germline trimming cut 0 bases from V and 4 bases from J; bases unmatched to any gene: 5. This CDR3 has 15 residues. In germline, CDR1 is LGHDT, CDR2 YNNKEL (reference sequence). The CDR3: CASSQDLSGGETQYF. The CDR3 DNA reads as TGTGCCAGCAGCCAAGATCTCTCAGGGGGAGAGACCCAGTACTTC.

The J gene is TRBJ1-1, the V gene TRBV7-3, with D hard to call. Between the trimmed V and J ends, which lost 0 bases and 1 base, there was a span of 6 bases. Germline V gene data show CDR1 as SGHTA and CDR2 as FQGTGA. The CDR3 contains 14 residues. DNA of the CDR3: TGTGCCAGCAGCTTAACCTTTAAGAACACTGAAGCTTTCTTT. It encodes CASSLTFKNTEAFF.

The chain uses TRBV27 and TRBJ1-6; D gene ambiguous. The V gene lost 5 bases and the J gene lost 7 bases, with 18 bases spanning the gap. Germline V gene data show CDR1 as MNHEY and CDR2 as SMNVEV (reference sequence). This CDR3 has 16 residues. The chain's CDR3 is CASSPIGSRMNSPLHF. In DNA form, the CDR3 reads TGTGCCAGCAGTCCGATTGGGAGCCGGATGAATTCACCCCTCCACTTT.

The chain employs TRBV5-1 and TRBJ1-1; TRBD1 is a possible D gene (5 bases). In germline, CDR1 is SGHRS, CDR2 YFSETQ. The CDR3 is 15 amino acids. V was trimmed by 4 bases and J by 3 bases, leaving 16 bases between them. CDR3 sequence: CASSKVVGEDTEAFF. CDR3 in DNA: TGCGCCAGCAGCAAAGTGGTGGGGGAGGACACTGAAGCTTTCTTT.

The chain uses TRBV19 and TRBJ2-1, with 8 positions matching TRBD2. CDR1 is LNHDA, CDR2 SQIVND, per germline (reference sequence). CDR3 length equals 16 residues. J gave up 9 bases and V 6 bases, and 16 bases lay outside the gene matches. The CDR3 DNA is TGTGCCAGTAGCCCGAGGGGGGTAGCGGGAATTGGTGAGCAGTTCTTC. This sequence encodes CASSPRGVAGIGEQFF.

This chain joins TRBV5-1 and TRBJ2-2, with 12 bases matching TRBD2. Germline V gene lookup returns CDR1 SGHRS and CDR2 YFSETQ. This CDR3 contains 18 residues. V shed 0 bases and J 0 bases; nucleotides not matched to a gene: 3. The CDR3 here is CASSLETSGSANTGELFF. In DNA form, the CDR3 reads TGCGCCAGCAGCTTGGAGACTAGCGGGAGCGCGAACACCGGGGAGCTGTTTTTT. Looking up the rest from reference TRBV5-1 and TRBJ2-2 gives the full variable domain: KAGVTQTPRYLIKTRGQQVTLSCSPISGHRSVSWYQQTPGQGLQFLFEYFSETQRNKGNFPGRFSGRQFSNSRSEMNVSTLELGDSALYLCASSLETSGSANTGELFFGEGSRLTVL.